Below are 28 T cell receptor beta chains sequenced from a single sample in a study of blood T cell repertoires in COVID-19. The table came from immunoSEQ multiplex PCR; TCRdb's copy has only in-frame clones and leaves some out. The table has some 68,000 clones, roughly nine tenths seen once. Input material: peripheral blood. The receptors come from a man between 35 and 55 years old with COVID-19, enrolled during active disease.

The chain joins TRBV3-1 (or the pseudogene TRBV3-2) to TRBJ2-3, with 9 bases that match TRBD2. Per germline, CDR1 LGHDT and CDR2 YNNKEL (reference sequence). Unmatched junction bases numbered 7, after V lost 0 bases and J lost 0 bases. The CDR3 spans 18 residues. CDR3 sequence: CASSQEFSSGGSTDTQYF. In nucleotides, the CDR3 is TGTGCCAGCAGCCAAGAGTTTAGCAGCGGGGGGAGCACAGATACGCAGTATTTT.

The gene calls are TRBV6-5 and TRBJ1-2; no clear D. Germline lookup yields CDR1 MNHEY and CDR2 SVGAGI. V was pared by 2 bases and J by 8 bases, with 15 bases between. The CDR3 covers 14 residues. The CDR3 bases are TGTGCCAGCAGTTACACCACGGGCGGAGGAGGCTACACCTTC. This gives the protein CASSYTTGGGGYTF.

The chain links TRBV6-6 to TRBJ1-4; a possible D gene is TRBD1 (6 bases). V was clipped by 2 bases and J by 8 bases, with 15 bases between them. The CDR3 is 15 residues long. Germline lookup yields CDR1 MNHNY and CDR2 SVGAGI (reference sequence). The CDR3 bases are TGTGCCAGCAGTTACGGGGGGGGCAACGAAGAAAAACTGTTTTTT. Its protein is CASSYGGGNEEKLFF.

V and J are TRBV27 and TRBJ2-7; the match to TRBD1 covers 11 bases. The CDR3 loop spans 15 amino acids. V trimming: 4 bases; J trimming: 4 bases; junction bases outside the gene matches: 6. Germline V gene lookup returns CDR1 MNHEY and CDR2 SMNVEV (reference sequence). The CDR3 DNA reads TGTGCCAGCAGTTCCGGACAGGGGGCGGGGTACGAGCAGTACTTC. Protein product: CASSSGQGAGYEQYF.

V and J are TRBV15 and TRBJ2-2, with TRBD2 matching 12 bases. Germline V lookup: CDR1 LNHNV, CDR2 YYDKDF (reference sequence). The junction had 13 bases not matched to a gene; V was cut back by 5 bases and J by 3 bases. This CDR3 is 19 amino acids long. CDR3 sequence: CATSSPTSGGPRDTGELFF. Here the CDR3 DNA reads TGTGCCACCAGCTCGCCGACTAGCGGGGGCCCCCGTGACACCGGGGAGCTGTTTTTT.

This chain connects TRBV2 to TRBJ1-6; 8 positions agree with TRBD1. V was pared by 6 bases and J by 5 bases, with 9 bases of the junction left unmatched. The CDR3 loop spans 16 amino acids. The germline V gene encodes CDR1 SNHLY and CDR2 FYNNEI. CDR3 nucleotide sequence: TGTGCCAGCAGGGAGCAGGGGGCTTGGAATAATTCACCCCTCCACTTT. Translating it yields CASREQGAWNNSPLHF.

V usage is TRBV6-1 and J usage is TRBJ1-2; 7 positions agree with TRBD1. Looked up from germline, CDR1 is MNHNS and CDR2 is SASEGT. The CDR3 consists of 12 residues. Trimming removed 3 bases from V and 6 bases from J; junction bases left unmatched: 1. CDR3 coding DNA: TGTGCCAGCAGTGACAGGGGGGATGGCTACACCTTC. This gives the protein CASSDRGDGYTF.

Here the CDR3 DNA reads TGTGCCAGCAGCTTGGCAGGCCTCCTATCCCAAGAGACCCAGTACTTC. Translating gives CASSLAGLLSQETQYF. The chain recombines TRBV5-8 with TRBJ2-5; the D is unclear. CDR1 is SGHTS and CDR2 is YDEGEE in the germline V gene. V was pared by 0 bases and J by 1 base, with 13 bases between. This CDR3 has 16 amino acids.

V is TRBV7-2 and J is TRBJ2-1; TRBD2 might be the D (6 bases). This CDR3 has 14 amino acids. The V end was cut by 3 bases, the J end by 6 bases, with 12 bases between. The germline V gene has CDR1 SGHTA and CDR2 FQGNSA. This chain's CDR3 is CASSLRLDGNEQFF. The CDR3 DNA reads TGTGCCAGCAGCTTGAGACTAGATGGCAATGAGCAGTTCTTC.

The chain carries TRBV11-2 and TRBJ2-5, with TRBD1 identical over 9 bases. The CDR3 sequence is 17 residues long. With 5 bases clipped from V and 2 bases from J, the junction kept 12 bases outside the gene matches. Germline CDR1 and CDR2: SGHAT and FQNNGV. CDR3 protein: CASSTRWTGDSQETQYF. The DNA of the CDR3 is TGTGCCAGCAGCACAAGGTGGACAGGGGACTCGCAAGAGACCCAGTACTTC.

The chain combines TRBV7-9 with TRBJ1-5; D gene unclear. In germline, CDR1 is SEHNR, CDR2 FQNEAQ (reference sequence). Deletions cut 1 base from V and 11 bases from J, with 12 bases between. This CDR3 spans 13 amino acids. Here the CDR3 reads CASSLGRESAQHF. CDR3 DNA sequence: TGTGCCAGCAGCTTAGGGCGGGAATCAGCCCAGCATTTT.

This chain links TRBV7-8 with TRBJ1-1; no definite D call. The germline gives CDR1 SGHVS, CDR2 FQNEAQ. Trimming removed 4 bases at V and 1 base at J, with 7 bases between. The CDR3 is 13 residues long. The CDR3 region is CASSYGPNTEAFF. The CDR3 nucleotides read TGTGCCAGCAGCTATGGGCCGAACACTGAAGCTTTCTTT. The variable domain in full, with the rest retrieved from reference TRBV7-8 and TRBJ1-1, is GAGVSQSPRYKVAKRGQDVALRCDPISGHVSLFWYQQALGQGPEFLTYFQNEAQLDKSGLPSDRFFAERPEGSVSTLKIQRTQQEDSAVYLCASSYGPNTEAFFGQGTRLTVV.

This sequence joins TRBV3-1 (or the pseudogene TRBV3-2) and TRBJ2-7, with D tentatively TRBD2 (6 bases). Trimming removed 5 bases at V and 3 bases at J, with 11 bases between. From germline, CDR1 is LGHDT and CDR2 YNNKEL (reference sequence). This CDR3 is built from 13 residues. The CDR3 loop is CASSSRDFYEQYF. The CDR3 nucleotides are TGTGCCAGCAGCTCCCGGGACTTCTACGAGCAGTACTTC.

This rearrangement joins TRBV24-1 to TRBJ2-1; 7 positions agree with TRBD2. From germline, CDR1 is KGHDR and CDR2 SFDVKD. CDR3 length equals 16 residues. The J segment lost 5 bases and the V segment lost 0 bases, leaving 6 bases of the junction unmatched. The CDR3 DNA sequence: TGTGCCACCAGTGATTTGTCCGGGGGGTCCGACAATGAGCAGTTCTTC. Protein sequence: CATSDLSGGSDNEQFF.

This clone was found a few times. J is TRBJ2-5 and V is TRBV19; 7 bases are a match to TRBD2. Germline CDR1 reads LNHDA; CDR2 reads SQIVND (reference sequence). The CDR3 is 15 residues long. The ends lost 7 bases at V and 4 bases at J; junction bases unmatched: 12. CDR3 in amino acids: CASKRGGVVGETQYF. DNA for the CDR3: TGTGCCAGTAAGCGGGGAGGTGTGGTCGGAGAGACCCAGTACTTC.

This clone was observed a few times. J is TRBJ1-1 and V is TRBV5-4; 9 bases are shared with TRBD1. V lost 5 bases, J lost 1 base, and 3 bases stayed unmatched. Germline V gene lookup returns CDR1 SGHNT and CDR2 YYREEE (reference sequence). This CDR3 region has 14 residues. CDR3 DNA sequence: TGTGCCAGCAGTAAGGACAGGGGGAACACTGAAGCTTTCTTT. Amino acids: CASSKDRGNTEAFF. The full variable domain, completed using reference TRBV5-4 and TRBJ1-1, is ETGVTQSPTHLIKTRGQQVTLRCSSQSGHNTVSWYQQALGQGPQFIFQYYREEENGRGNFPPRFSGLQFPNYSSELNVNALELDDSALYLCASSKDRGNTEAFFGQGTRLTVV.

This clone was found once. V usage is TRBV2 and J usage is TRBJ2-5; maybe TRBD2 (5 bases). The germline V and J ends were trimmed by 6 bases and 0 bases, with 14 bases remaining between them. CDR3 length: 15 residues. The germline V gene encodes CDR1 SNHLY and CDR2 FYNNEI. Written as DNA, the CDR3 is TGTGCCAGCAGACAACTAGGAATGTACCAAGAGACCCAGTACTTC. Its protein is CASRQLGMYQETQYF.

This clone was found once. The rearrangement links TRBV10-3 to TRBJ2-1; 8 bases are a match to TRBD2. V was clipped by 8 bases and J by 10 bases; unmatched bases: 19. Germline V gene sequence: CDR1 ENHRY, CDR2 SYGVKD. This CDR3 is built from 16 residues. The CDR3 DNA follows: TGTGCCATCGGCCAGAGGATGAGCGGGGGAGTTTACGAGCAGTTCTTC. Translation gives CAIGQRMSGGVYEQFF.

V gene TRBV20-1 combines with J gene TRBJ2-7, with D hard to call. The CDR3 runs 10 residues. The V end was cut by 5 bases, the J end by 4 bases, with 6 bases between. Germline CDR1 is DFQATT and CDR2 is SNEGSKA (reference sequence). The CDR3 DNA follows: TGCAGTGCTTCCATTTACGAGCAGTACTTC. It encodes CSASIYEQYF.

The chain combines TRBV5-1 with TRBJ2-5, with TRBD1 as a possible D gene (7 bases). Germline lookup yields CDR1 SGHRS and CDR2 YFSETQ. This CDR3 contains 16 residues. V was cut by 0 bases and J by 5 bases, with 17 bases left in between. The CDR3 DNA reads as TGCGCCAGCAGCTTGGATGTAGGGGGCGCGGGGGAGACCCAGTACTTC. Translated, it gives CASSLDVGGAGETQYF.

The chain recombines TRBV6-5 with TRBJ2-7, with D perhaps matching TRBD2 (5 bases). The CDR3 has 14 amino acids. CDR1 and CDR2 (germline): MNHEY, SVGAGI. V lost 2 bases and J lost 7, with 15 bases in between. CDR3 nucleotide sequence: TGTGCCAGCAGTTACGCCCGGAGACCGGGGGAGCAGTACTTC. It yields the protein CASSYARRPGEQYF.

The chain joins TRBV3-1 (or the pseudogene TRBV3-2) to TRBJ1-6, with D perhaps TRBD1 (6 bases). Germline CDR1 reads LGHDT; CDR2 reads YNNKEL (reference sequence). Trimming stripped 4 bases from V and 9 bases from J, with 19 bases between. The CDR3 spans 16 residues. CDR3 protein: CASSPGGPGVGSPLHF. CDR3 DNA sequence: TGTGCCAGCAGCCCCGGTGGTCCAGGGGTGGGTTCACCCCTCCACTTT.

The chain is built from TRBV4-2 and TRBJ2-7; 11 positions agree with TRBD2. After removal of 2 bases from V and 0 bases from J, the junction contained 12 bases not matched to a gene. Germline loops: CDR1 LGHNA, CDR2 YNFKEQ. The CDR3 runs to 19 residues. CDR3 coding DNA: TGTGCCAGCAGCCAACCCCGGGTGACTAGCGGGACGAGCTCCTACGAGCAGTACTTC. It specifies CASSQPRVTSGTSSYEQYF.

The V and J genes are TRBV6-5 and TRBJ1-2, with 7 bases matching TRBD1. CDR1 is MNHEY, CDR2 SVGAGI, per germline. Trimming took 4 bases from V and 8 from J; bases not matched to a gene: 4. The CDR3 length is 12 residues. This chain's CDR3 is CASSSGGEGYTF. CDR3 nucleotide sequence: TGTGCCAGCAGTTCAGGGGGAGAGGGCTACACCTTC.

The chain links TRBV2 to TRBJ2-7; 7 bases map to TRBD1. The CDR3 length is 12 residues. Unmatched junction bases numbered 5, after V lost 6 bases and J lost 6 bases. The germline CDR1 and CDR2 sequences are SNHLY and FYNNEI. CDR3 protein: CASRVQGLEQYF. In nucleotides, the CDR3 is TGTGCCAGCAGGGTACAGGGGCTCGAGCAGTACTTC.

V usage is TRBV28 and J usage is TRBJ2-5; a weak D match, TRBD1 (6 bases). Trimming removed 3 bases at V and 1 base at J, with 9 bases between. In germline, CDR1 is MDHEN, CDR2 SYDVKM. The CDR3 covers 14 residues. CDR3 residues: CASSLGQIQETQYF. CDR3 nucleotide sequence: TGTGCCAGCAGTTTGGGACAAATCCAAGAGACCCAGTACTTC. The complete variable domain, with remaining parts taken from reference TRBV28 and TRBJ2-5, reads DVKVTQSSRYLVKRTGEKVFLECVQDMDHENMFWYRQDPGLGLRLIYFSYDVKMKEKGDIPEGYSVSREKKERFSLILESASTNQTSMYLCASSLGQIQETQYFGPGTRLLVL.

The chain recombines TRBV27 with TRBJ1-2; tentative D call: TRBD1 (5 bases). V was pared by 3 bases and J by 8 bases, with 19 bases between. The length of the CDR3 is 15 residues. In germline, CDR1 is MNHEY, CDR2 SMNVEV (reference sequence). This CDR3 reads CASSLAPGTGGGYTF. The CDR3 DNA is TGTGCCAGCAGTTTGGCTCCCGGGACCGGGGGGGGCTACACCTTC.

The chain carries TRBV2 and TRBJ1-5, with D unclear. CDR3 size: 16 residues. V lost 1 base and J lost 6, with 16 bases in between. The germline CDR1 and CDR2 sequences are SNHLY and FYNNEI. CDR3 coding DNA: TGTGCCAGCAGTGAAGTCTCCGACGGCAGACTTCAGCCCCAGCATTTT. This gives the protein CASSEVSDGRLQPQHF.